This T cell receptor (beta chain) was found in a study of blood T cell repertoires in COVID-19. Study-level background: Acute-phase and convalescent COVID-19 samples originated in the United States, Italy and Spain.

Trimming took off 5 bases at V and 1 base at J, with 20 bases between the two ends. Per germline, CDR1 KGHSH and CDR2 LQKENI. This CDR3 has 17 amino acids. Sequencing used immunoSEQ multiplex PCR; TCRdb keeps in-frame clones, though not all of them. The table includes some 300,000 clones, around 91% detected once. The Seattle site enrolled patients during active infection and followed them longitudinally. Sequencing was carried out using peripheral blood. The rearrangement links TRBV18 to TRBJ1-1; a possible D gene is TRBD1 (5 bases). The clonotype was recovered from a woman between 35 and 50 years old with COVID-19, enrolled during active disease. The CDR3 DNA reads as TGTGCCAGCTCAACCCTTACCCTGACAGAAGCGAACACTGAAGCTTTCTTT. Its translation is CASSTLTLTEANTEAFF.